This T cell receptor beta chain was found in a study of regulatory T cells in long-lasting Graves disease. Of note for this clonotype: Antigen unknown.

As to time point: newly diagnosed GD, antithyroid drugs for less than 3 months. PBMC-extracted RNA yielded the TCR library. Findings of the study overall: Accuracy was possibly reduced by small sample size. Patients with persistent Graves' had lower TCR diversity than newly diagnosed patients.

The germline V gene has CDR1 SEHNR and CDR2 FQNEAQ (reference sequence). V lost 5 bases to trimming and J lost 1 base, with 13 bases between them. The CDR3 contains 15 residues. Investigators prepared the TCR beta libraries by applying iRepertoire HTBI primers and Arm-PCR of CDR3 regions. TCRdb re-called the multiplex PCR reads with MiXCR, one entry per CDR3 protein. The table records hundreds of thousands of distinct CDR3 sequences, roughly 15% of them present only once. The same specimen was also included in a second study, on T cells in Graves' hyperthyroidism and ophthalmopathy.

V is TRBV7-9 and J is TRBJ2-3, with D possibly called TRBD1 or TRBD2 (5 bases each). This TCR came from a woman in her 30s with Graves disease. Specimen: peripheral blood mononuclear cells (PBMCs), collected at new diagnosis, from a patient treated with antithyroid drugs. Here the CDR3 DNA reads TGTGCCAGCAGCCCGGTGAGGGGTGGCACAGATACGCAGTATTTT. As protein: CASSPVRGGTDTQYF.